This is a list of T cell receptor beta chains from one sample in a study of cytomegalovirus exposure and HLA in healthy donors. Sequenced by immunoSEQ multiplex PCR; TCRdb stores in-frame clones only, minus some. This sample has 200,000 to 250,000 clones, with approximately 78% found just once. The specimen was PBMCs. The source is a woman in her thirties or forties in good health and CMV-seronegative. Both conserved end residues are part of each CDR3. D genes are given only for firm matches. Clone size is shown for a subset of rows, as once, few, many or a class of expanded clone.

J gene,clone size,D gene,V gene,CDR3 protein,CDR3 DNA
TRBJ1-2,-,-,TRBV19,CASSILWLYGYTF,TGTGCCAGTAGTATTCTTTGGCTCTATGGCTACACCTTC
TRBJ2-7,-,TRBD2,TRBV19,CASGGVYEQYF,TGTGCCAGTGGGGGGGTCTACGAGCAGTACTTC
TRBJ2-4,once,TRBD1,TRBV5-1,CASSLDGTGMNIQYF,TGCGCCAGCAGCTTGGACGGGACAGGGATGAACATTCAGTACTTC
TRBJ1-2,-,-,TRBV7-6,CASSLDPGNYGYTF,TGTGCCAGCAGCTTAGACCCCGGGAACTATGGCTACACCTTC
TRBJ2-7,-,-,TRBV5-1,CASSLEWGREQYF,TGCGCCAGCAGCTTGGAGTGGGGGCGCGAGCAGTACTTC
TRBJ2-7,few,-,TRBV6-1,CASSKTWQTYEQYF,TGTGCCAGCAGTAAAACCTGGCAGACCTACGAGCAGTACTTC
TRBJ2-1,-,-,TRBV6-5,CASSLGGGYYNEQFF,TGTGCCAGCAGTTTAGGGGGAGGGTACTACAATGAGCAGTTCTTC
TRBJ1-1,-,-,TRBV10-2,CASTIGRRTVAFF,TGCGCCAGCACCATAGGACGACGGACAGTAGCTTTCTTT
TRBJ2-5,-,-,TRBV4-1,CASSQGQLETQYF,TGCGCCAGCAGCCAAGGACAGCTCGAGACCCAGTACTTC
TRBJ2-2,-,TRBD2,TRBV25-1,CASSVSWGGPQFTGELFF,TGTGCCAGCAGTGTCTCTTGGGGGGGACCTCAATTCACCGGGGAGCTGTTTTTT